This T cell receptor (beta chain) was sequenced in a study of cytomegalovirus exposure and HLA in healthy donors. Whole-study results and caveats: One later analysis reportedly identified an Asian-associated ancestry cluster that showed fewer N-insertions than the roughly 600-donor mean. In a later analysis, TCR beta V- and J-gene trimming showed a link to a missense DCLRE1C variant.

The trim removed 6 bases at V and 10 bases at J, leaving 8 bases unmatched. The CDR3 covers 14 residues. CDR1 is SEHNR, CDR2 FQNEAQ, per germline (reference sequence). PCR was performed using 60 Vbeta and 13 Jbeta primers. The table came from immunoSEQ multiplex PCR; TCRdb's copy has only in-frame clones and leaves some out. Here the sample spans about 160,000 clones, roughly two thirds being singletons. On this clone itself: What it recognizes is unknown.

The sequenced sample consisted of PBMCs. The chain links TRBV7-9 to TRBJ1-6; 8 nucleotides match TRBD1. The sequence derives from a woman in her twenties or thirties in good health and CMV-seronegative. The CDR3 spells CASSSGTGLSPLHF. The CDR3, as DNA: TGTGCCAGCAGTTCCGGGACAGGACTATCACCCCTCCACTTT. The variable domain in full, completed from reference TRBV7-9 and TRBJ1-6, reads DTGVSQNPRHKITKRGQNVTFRCDPISEHNRLYWYRQTLGQGPEFLTYFQNEAQLEKSRLLSDRFSAERPKGSFSTLEIQRTEQGDSAMYLCASSSGTGLSPLHFGNGTRLTVT.